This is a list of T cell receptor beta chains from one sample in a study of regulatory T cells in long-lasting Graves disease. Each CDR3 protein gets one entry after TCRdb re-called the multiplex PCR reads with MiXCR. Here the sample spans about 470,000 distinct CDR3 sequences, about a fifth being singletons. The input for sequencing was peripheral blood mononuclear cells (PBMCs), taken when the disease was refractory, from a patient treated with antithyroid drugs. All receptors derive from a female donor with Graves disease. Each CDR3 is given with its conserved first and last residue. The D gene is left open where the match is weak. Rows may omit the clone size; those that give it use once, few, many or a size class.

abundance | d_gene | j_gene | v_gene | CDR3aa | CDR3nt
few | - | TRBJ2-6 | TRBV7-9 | CASSARLISGANVLTF | TGTGCCAGCAGCGCAAGGTTAATCTCTGGGGCCAACGTCCTGACTTTC
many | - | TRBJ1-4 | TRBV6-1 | CASRTALATNEKLFF | TGTGCCAGCCGGACAGCTTTGGCAACTAATGAAAAACTGTTTTTT
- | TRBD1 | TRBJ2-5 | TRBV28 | CASSLRGTRGHETQYF | TGTGCCAGCAGTTTAAGGGGGACCAGGGGGCACGAGACCCAGTACTTC
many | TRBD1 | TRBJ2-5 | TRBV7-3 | CASSPTRQGVGETQYF | TGTGCCAGCAGCCCGACCCGACAGGGTGTCGGAGAGACCCAGTACTTC
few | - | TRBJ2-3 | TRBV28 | CASSPRGAEGFTDTQYF | TGTGCCAGCAGTCCCCGGGGGGCGGAGGGATTCACAGATACGCAGTATTTT
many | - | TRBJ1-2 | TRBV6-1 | CASSASPWLSGYTF | TGTGCCAGCAGTGCATCCCCGTGGCTATCTGGCTACACCTTC
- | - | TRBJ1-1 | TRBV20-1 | CSARVRVANTEAFF | TGCAGTGCTAGAGTTAGGGTCGCTAACACTGAAGCTTTCTTT
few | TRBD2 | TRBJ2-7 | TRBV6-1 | CASSLPGAGANEQYF | TGTGCCAGCAGTCTACCCGGAGCGGGAGCTAACGAGCAGTACTTC
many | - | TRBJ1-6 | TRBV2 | CASSSRTSPLHF | TGTGCCAGCAGTTCCAGAACTTCACCCCTCCACTTT
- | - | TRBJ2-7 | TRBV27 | CASSLRLNYEQYF | TGTGCCAGCAGTTTAAGACTAAACTACGAGCAGTACTTC
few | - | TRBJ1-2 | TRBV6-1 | CASNSNIYGYTF | TGTGCCAGCAACAGCAACATCTATGGCTACACCTTC
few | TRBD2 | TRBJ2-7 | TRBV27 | CASSGRAGKYEQYF | TGTGCCAGCTCTGGGAGGGCAGGGAAGTACGAGCAGTACTTC
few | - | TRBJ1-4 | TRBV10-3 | CAISSGVATNEKLFF | TGTGCCATCAGCAGTGGGGTAGCAACTAATGAAAAACTGTTTTTT
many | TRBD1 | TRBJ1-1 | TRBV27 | CASSKGQGAGTEAFF | TGTGCCAGCAGTAAAGGACAGGGGGCGGGAACTGAAGCTTTCTTT
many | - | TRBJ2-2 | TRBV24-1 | CATSDPRQDPANTGELFF | TGTGCCACCAGTGATCCCCGACAGGATCCCGCGAACACCGGGGAGCTGTTTTTT
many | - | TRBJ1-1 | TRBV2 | CASGRDLGTEAFF | TGTGCCAGCGGCCGGGACCTAGGAACTGAAGCTTTCTTT
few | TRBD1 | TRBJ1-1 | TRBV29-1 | CSVLQLGTGGRRTEAFF | TGCAGCGTCCTCCAACTTGGGACAGGGGGCAGGAGGACTGAAGCTTTCTTT
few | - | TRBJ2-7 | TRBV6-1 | CASSERFRGGRFYEQYF | TGTGCCAGCAGTGAAAGGTTCCGGGGCGGAAGGTTCTACGAGCAGTACTTC
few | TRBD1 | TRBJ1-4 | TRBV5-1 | CASRETGGDEKLFF | TGCGCCAGCAGGGAGACAGGGGGTGACGAAAAACTGTTTTTT
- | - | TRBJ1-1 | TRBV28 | CASSPTTRVTEAFF | TGTGCCAGCAGTCCAACAACAAGGGTAACTGAAGCTTTCTTT
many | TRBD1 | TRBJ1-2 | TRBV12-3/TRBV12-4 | CASRGDRTFGYTF | TGTGCCAGCAGGGGGGACAGGACCTTTGGCTACACCTTC
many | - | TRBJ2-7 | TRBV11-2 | CASGPISGNYEQYF | TGTGCCAGCGGCCCGATATCTGGCAACTACGAGCAGTACTTC
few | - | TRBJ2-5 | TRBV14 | CASSPRLGNYQETQYF | TGTGCCAGCAGCCCAAGATTAGGGAACTACCAAGAGACCCAGTACTTC
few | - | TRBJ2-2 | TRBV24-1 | CATSEAGFANTGELFF | TGTGCCACCAGTGAAGCAGGGTTCGCGAACACCGGGGAGCTGTTTTTT
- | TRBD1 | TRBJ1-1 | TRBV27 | CASSSYKTGGSNTEAFF | TGTGCCAGCAGTTCATACAAGACAGGGGGATCGAACACTGAAGCTTTCTTT
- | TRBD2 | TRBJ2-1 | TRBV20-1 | CSARREINEQFF | TGCAGTGCAAGGCGGGAGATCAATGAGCAGTTCTTC
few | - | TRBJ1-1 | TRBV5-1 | CASSLRPPGAEAFF | TGCGCCAGCAGCTTGAGGCCACCGGGAGCCGAAGCTTTCTTT
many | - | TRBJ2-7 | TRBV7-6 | CASSVQGTYEQYF | TGTGCCAGCAGTGTCCAGGGCACCTACGAGCAGTACTTC
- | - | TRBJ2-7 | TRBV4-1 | CASSQTQGDYEQYF | TGCGCCAGCAGCCAAACCCAAGGGGACTACGAGCAGTACTTC
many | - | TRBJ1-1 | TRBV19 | CASSMVGRYTEAFF | TGTGCCAGTAGTATGGTCGGACGGTACACTGAAGCTTTCTTT
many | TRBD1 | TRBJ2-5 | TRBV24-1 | CATSDFGRGAWDRQTQYF | TGTGCCACCAGTGATTTTGGAAGGGGTGCTTGGGACAGACAGACCCAGTACTTC
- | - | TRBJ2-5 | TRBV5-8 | CASSFGFSDSVQETQYF | TGTGCCAGCAGCTTCGGCTTTTCTGACAGCGTCCAAGAGACCCAGTACTTC
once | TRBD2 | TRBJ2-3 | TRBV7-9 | CASSLLAELTDTQYF | TGTGCCAGCAGCTTACTAGCGGAACTTACAGATACGCAGTATTTT
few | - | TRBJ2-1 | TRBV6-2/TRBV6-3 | CASSKEGWIYEQLF | TGTGCCAGCAGTAAGGAGGGTTGGATATATGAGCAGCTCTTC
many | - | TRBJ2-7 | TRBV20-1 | CSARATRAYYEQYF | TGCAGTGCTAGAGCGACGCGGGCCTACTACGAGCAGTACTTC
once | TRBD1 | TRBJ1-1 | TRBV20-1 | CSDPDRLNTEAFF | TGCAGTGATCCGGACAGGTTGAACACTGAAGCTTTCTTT
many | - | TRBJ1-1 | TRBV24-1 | CATSDDRTSVSGAFF | TGTGCCACCAGTGATGATCGGACCAGCGTTTCGGGGGCTTTCTTT
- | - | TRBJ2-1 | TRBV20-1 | CSAPLNEQFF | TGCAGTGCTCCCCTTAATGAGCAGTTCTTC
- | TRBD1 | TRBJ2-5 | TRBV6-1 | CASSPGQGPGETQYF | TGTGCCAGTTCCCCGGGACAGGGGCCGGGAGAGACCCAGTACTTC
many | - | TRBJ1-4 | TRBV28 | CASSLPSNEKLFF | TGTGCCAGCAGTTTGCCTTCTAATGAAAAACTGTTTTTT
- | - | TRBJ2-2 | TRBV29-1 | CSVVQGTGELFF | TGCAGCGTTGTTCAGGGAACCGGGGAGCTGTTTTTT
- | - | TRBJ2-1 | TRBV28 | CASSLGRPFSYNEQFF | TGTGCCAGCAGCCTGGGACGGCCTTTCTCCTACAATGAGCAGTTCTTC
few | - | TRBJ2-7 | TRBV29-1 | CSVEAGGGNAYEQYF | TGCAGCGTTGAAGCAGGGGGAGGGAACGCCTACGAGCAGTACTTC
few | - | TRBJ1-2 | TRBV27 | CASAGGTRSHYGYTF | TGTGCCAGCGCAGGCGGTACGCGCTCCCACTATGGCTACACCTTC
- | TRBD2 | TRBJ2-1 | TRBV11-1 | CASSSRLAASYNEQFF | TGTGCCAGCAGCTCTCGACTAGCGGCCTCCTACAATGAGCAGTTCTTC
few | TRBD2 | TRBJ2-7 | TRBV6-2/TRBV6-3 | CASSYGGDDEQYF | TGTGCCAGCAGTTACGGGGGGGATGACGAGCAGTACTTC
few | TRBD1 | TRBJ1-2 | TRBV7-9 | CASSPVGTGGDYGYTF | TGTGCCAGCAGCCCCGTGGGGACAGGGGGCGACTATGGCTACACCTTC
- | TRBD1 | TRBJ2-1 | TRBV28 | CASKINRGRNEQFF | TGTGCCAGCAAGATCAACAGGGGGCGCAATGAGCAGTTCTTC
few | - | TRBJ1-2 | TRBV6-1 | CASSEQGPGYTF | TGTGCCAGCAGTGAACAAGGCCCTGGCTACACCTTC
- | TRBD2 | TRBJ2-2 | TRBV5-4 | CASSLRSGNFPGELFF | TGTGCCAGCAGCCTCCGTAGCGGGAATTTCCCCGGGGAGCTGTTTTTT
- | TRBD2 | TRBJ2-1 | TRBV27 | CASISLAGVPNEQFF | TGTGCCAGCATCTCGCTAGCGGGGGTCCCCAATGAGCAGTTCTTC
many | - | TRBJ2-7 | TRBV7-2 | CASSLDHEQYF | TGTGCCAGCAGCTTAGACCACGAGCAGTACTTC
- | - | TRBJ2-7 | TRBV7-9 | CASSPRGSGYEQYF | TGTGCCAGCAGCCCTCGGGGAAGTGGCTACGAGCAGTACTTC
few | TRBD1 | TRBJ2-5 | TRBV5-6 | CASSLAGQGIGETQYF | TGTGCCAGCAGCTTAGCAGGACAGGGAATCGGAGAGACCCAGTACTTC